One and the same sample provided the 25 T cell receptor beta chains below, sequenced in a study of CD8 T cells in Susac syndrome. When the RNA was reverse transcribed, random hexamers were used with an input of about 0.5 to 1 ug. TCRdb reprocessed the immunoSEQ multiplex PCR reads with MiXCR, giving one entry per CDR3 protein. The sample comprises about 240,000 distinct CDR3 sequences, 95% to 97% of which are singletons, and roughly 0.1% rests with the top ten. Sequenced: CD4+ T cells from PBMCs. All receptors derive from a human donor with Susac syndrome.

The CDR3, as DNA: TGCAGTGCTGCATGGGGCGGGCCGAGGGAGACCCAGTACTTC. Translation gives CSAAWGGPRETQYF. The V call is TRBV20-1, the J call TRBJ2-5; D tentatively reads TRBD1 or TRBD2 (5 bases each). This CDR3 comprises 14 residues. The V end was cut by 5 bases, the J end by 5 bases, with 18 bases between. The germline gives CDR1 DFQATT, CDR2 SNEGSKA (reference sequence).

J is TRBJ2-5 and V is TRBV20-1; D perhaps matches TRBD2 (6 bases). Germline V gene sequence: CDR1 DFQATT, CDR2 SNEGSKA (reference sequence). This CDR3 region has 12 residues. Trimming removed 3 bases at V and 4 bases at J, with 9 bases between. CDR3 amino acids: CSASGSGETQYF. The CDR3 DNA sequence: TGCAGTGCTAGCGGGAGTGGAGAGACCCAGTACTTC.

This clonotype was seen a handful of times. J is TRBJ1-2 and V is TRBV3-1, with D maybe TRBD1 (6 bases). This CDR3 spans 14 amino acids. V lost 1 base and J 9 bases, leaving 15 bases between the germline ends. The V gene's germline CDR1 is LGHDT and CDR2 YNNKEL (reference sequence). CDR3 loop: CASSQAGGQSRYTF. The CDR3 DNA is TGTGCCAGCAGCCAAGCGGGGGGCCAGTCTCGCTACACCTTC.

In its sample, this clonotype was seen once. This rearrangement joins TRBV5-4 to TRBJ2-5; D is ambiguous. There are 14 residues in the CDR3. Germline V gene lookup returns CDR1 SGHNT and CDR2 YYREEE (reference sequence). V was clipped by 0 bases and J by 1 base, with 7 bases between them. CDR3 nucleotides: TGTGCCAGCAGCTTGGAAGTCTTCCAAGAGACCCAGTACTTC. Its translation: CASSLEVFQETQYF.

The chain couples TRBV7-3 to TRBJ2-2, with 14 bases identical to TRBD2. The CDR3 contains 18 residues. Trimming took 4 bases from V and 4 from J; bases not matched to a gene: 8. Germline CDR1 and CDR2: SGHTA and FQGTGA. CDR3 nucleotide sequence: TGTGCCAGCAGCTCCCCCCCCGGACTAGCGGGAGGCACCGGGGAGCTGTTTTTT. Its protein is CASSSPPGLAGGTGELFF.

CDR3 sequence reads: CSARHDGQTYEQYF. The CDR3 nucleotides are TGCAGTGCTAGACATGACGGACAGACCTACGAGCAGTACTTC. The rearrangement uses TRBV20-1 and TRBJ2-7, with D possibly matching TRBD1 (6 bases). The CDR3 is 14 residues long. Germline loops: CDR1 DFQATT, CDR2 SNEGSKA (reference sequence). The ends were cut back, 2 bases at V and 2 bases at J, with 13 bases in the middle.

The rearrangement uses TRBV20-1 and TRBJ2-5; D is perhaps TRBD1 or TRBD2 (6 bases each). The CDR3 runs 14 residues. Between the trimmed V and J ends, which lost 3 bases and 2 bases, there was a span of 13 bases. In germline, CDR1 is DFQATT, CDR2 SNEGSKA (reference sequence). The CDR3: CSASMGGGQETQYF. The CDR3, as DNA: TGCAGTGCTAGTATGGGGGGCGGGCAAGAGACCCAGTACTTC.

This clonotype was seen only once. The CDR3 nucleotides read TGCAGCGTATCCGGGACTAGCGGGAGTCGTCCCGGGGAGCTGTTTTTT. Its translation: CSVSGTSGSRPGELFF. The J gene is TRBJ2-2, the V gene TRBV29-1, with TRBD2 matching 14 bases. With V trimmed by 6 bases and J by 6 bases, 9 bases remained unmatched. Germline V lookup: CDR1 SQVTM, CDR2 ANQGSEA. CDR3 length: 16 residues.

The chain uses TRBV5-8 and TRBJ2-3, with 9 bases that match TRBD2. V gave up 0 bases and J gave up 2 bases; unmatched junction bases: 10. In germline, CDR1 is SGHTS, CDR2 YDEGEE. CDR3 length: 18 residues. CDR3 protein: CASSLGLVSGGYTDTQYF. The CDR3, as DNA: TGTGCCAGCAGCTTGGGGCTTGTTAGCGGGGGATACACAGATACGCAGTATTTT.

V is TRBV6-6 and J is TRBJ2-5, with a tentative D call TRBD2 (6 bases). CDR3 length equals 14 residues. Germline CDR1 and CDR2: MNHNY and SVGAGI (reference sequence). The ends were cut back, 1 base at V and 5 bases at J, with 11 bases in the middle. The CDR3 DNA reads as TGTGCCAGCAGTTACTGGGCGGGACGGGAGACCCAGTACTTC. Translation gives CASSYWAGRETQYF.

Note on this clonotype: At one end, the junction sequence differs from germline, possibly due to a read error. This chain connects TRBV30 to TRBJ1-2; a possible D gene is TRBD1 (5 bases). The CDR3 consists of 15 residues. The germline gives CDR1 GTSNPN, CDR2 SVGIG (reference sequence). Here the CDR3 DNA reads TGTGCCGGGAGGAGGGGAACAGGATTTAACTATGGCTACACCTTC. This encodes CAGRRGTGFNYGYTF.

The chain uses TRBV11-2 and TRBJ2-7; perhaps TRBD2 as D (6 bases). Germline values: CDR1 SGHAT, CDR2 FQNNGV. The CDR3 sequence is 13 residues long. V was shortened by 5 bases and J by 2 bases, with 10 bases between the two germline ends. In DNA, the CDR3 is TGTGCCAGCAGCGGCGCGGGGCCCTACGAGCAGTACTTC. Encoded protein: CASSGAGPYEQYF.

The gene calls are TRBV20-1 and TRBJ2-5; TRBD2 might be the D (5 bases). CDR1 and CDR2 from the germline V gene are DFQATT and SNEGSKA (reference sequence). Trimming stripped 1 base from V and 1 base from J, with 10 bases between. CDR3 length: 14 amino acids. The CDR3 DNA follows: TGCAGTGCTAGAGTCTTGACTACCCAAGAGACCCAGTACTTC. As protein: CSARVLTTQETQYF.

This clonotype was found a few times. The gene calls are TRBV20-1 and TRBJ2-7, with D unresolved. The CDR3 contains 13 residues. Germline CDR1 reads DFQATT; CDR2 reads SNEGSKA (reference sequence). The V end was cut by 3 bases, the J end by 6 bases, with 15 bases between. CDR3 in amino acids: CSASQQFASEQYF. The CDR3 DNA is TGCAGTGCTAGCCAGCAATTCGCCTCCGAGCAGTACTTC.

The chain couples TRBV19 to TRBJ1-1, with no clear D. V was pared by 4 bases and J by 4 bases, with 16 bases between. The CDR3 covers 15 residues. The germline gives CDR1 LNHDA, CDR2 SQIVND (reference sequence). The CDR3, as DNA: TGTGCCAGTAGTAACCCTCAAGGGTGGCCCACTGAAGCTTTCTTT. As protein: CASSNPQGWPTEAFF.

This chain connects TRBV20-1 to TRBJ1-5, with D maybe TRBD1 (6 bases). The CDR3 has 14 amino acids. The germline V gene has CDR1 DFQATT and CDR2 SNEGSKA (reference sequence). V was clipped by 6 bases and J by 2 bases, with 14 bases between them. CDR3 sequence reads: CSARWGGGNQPQHF. In nucleotides, the CDR3 is TGCAGTGCGAGGTGGGGGGGCGGCAATCAGCCCCAGCATTTT.

The V and J genes are TRBV15 and TRBJ2-7; D uncertain. CDR1 is LNHNV and CDR2 is YYDKDF in the germline V gene (reference sequence). The CDR3 contains 11 residues. V was trimmed by 0 bases and J by 6 bases, leaving 3 bases between them. The CDR3 region has the DNA TGTGCCACCAGCAGAGAGGGCGAGCAGTACTTC. Translation: CATSREGEQYF.

The chain carries TRBV29-1 and TRBJ1-1, with D tentatively TRBD1 (5 bases). Germline CDR1 is SQVTM and CDR2 is ANQGSEA. This CDR3 contains 15 residues. Trimming stripped 1 base from V and 3 bases from J, with 15 bases between. The CDR3 nucleotides read TGCAGCGTTGAAGGCCCGGGGGGTGTGGACACTGAAGCTTTCTTT. Its translation is CSVEGPGGVDTEAFF.

The genes are TRBV30 and TRBJ2-7; possible D gene TRBD1, 6 bases. CDR1 is GTSNPN, CDR2 SVGIG, per germline (reference sequence). The CDR3 length is 16 residues. Trimming took off 2 bases at V and 3 bases at J, with 20 bases between the two ends. The CDR3 DNA reads as TGTGCCTGGAGTAGCCCCGGGACACTCCACCTCTACGAGCAGTACTTC. Protein: CAWSSPGTLHLYEQYF.

This chain links TRBV5-8 with TRBJ1-1, with D possibly TRBD1 on 5 matching bases. V dropped 4 bases and J dropped 1 base, with 11 bases sitting between them. The CDR3 spans 14 residues. Per germline, CDR1 SGHTS and CDR2 YDEGEE. The CDR3 loop is CASSPLTANTEAFF. In DNA form, the CDR3 reads TGTGCCAGCAGCCCGTTGACAGCGAACACTGAAGCTTTCTTT.

V is TRBV2 and J is TRBJ2-3, with TRBD2 matching 9 bases. Germline lookup yields CDR1 SNHLY and CDR2 FYNNEI. Trimming took 10 bases from V and 2 from J; bases not matched to a gene: 7. The CDR3 runs 14 residues. The DNA of the CDR3 is TGTGCCACCCAGCGGGAGGCCTTCACAGATACGCAGTATTTT. Translated, it gives CATQREAFTDTQYF.

The chain combines TRBV25-1 with TRBJ2-2; 8 nucleotides align to TRBD1. CDR3 length: 17 residues. With 2 bases clipped from V and 0 bases from J, the junction kept 5 bases outside the gene matches. Germline lookup yields CDR1 MGHDK and CDR2 SYGVNS. The CDR3 is CASSEGWTGSNTGELFF. Here the CDR3 DNA reads TGTGCCAGCAGTGAAGGGTGGACAGGGTCGAACACCGGGGAGCTGTTTTTT.

This CDR3 is CASSLVGQGRNEQFF. As DNA, the CDR3 is TGCGCCAGCAGCTTGGTGGGACAGGGACGGAATGAGCAGTTCTTC. The chain carries TRBV5-1 and TRBJ2-1, with 9 bases identical to TRBD1. Germline trimming cut 0 bases from V and 7 bases from J; bases unmatched to any gene: 5. Germline V gives CDR1 SGHRS, CDR2 YFSETQ. This CDR3 comprises 15 residues.

The V call is TRBV5-1, the J call TRBJ1-1; no definite D call. V lost 9 bases to trimming and J lost 3 bases, with 15 bases between them. The CDR3 has 13 amino acids. Germline CDR1 is SGHRS and CDR2 is YFSETQ. CDR3 sequence reads: CATTREVDTEAFF. In nucleotides, the CDR3 is TGCGCCACCACTCGGGAGGTGGACACTGAAGCTTTCTTT.

The chain has TRBV3-1 and TRBJ2-7; tentatively, D is TRBD2 (6 bases). The germline V gene has CDR1 LGHDT and CDR2 YNNKEL (reference sequence). This CDR3 is built from 12 residues. Trimming stripped 6 bases from V and 9 bases from J, with 15 bases between. The CDR3 DNA is TGTGCCAGCAGTCGAACGGGGCGGGGGCAGTACTTC. Its protein product is CASSRTGRGQYF.